Shown below are 13 T cell receptor beta chains from a single sample sequenced in a study of shared clonotypes between healthy human individuals. Sequencing used immunoSEQ multiplex PCR; TCRdb keeps in-frame clones, though not all of them. This sample carries a few million clones, more than 80% of them seen once, and the ten largest clones take about 0.13%. Input material: naive CD4+ T cells sorted from blood. Subset of the sample: CD45RA+ positively selected. The receptors originated from a man in his late teens or twenties in good health.

The chain has TRBV29-1 and TRBJ2-7, with TRBD1 matching over 10 bases. CDR1 and CDR2 (germline): SQVTM, ANQGSEA. This CDR3 comprises 15 residues. V lost 4 bases and J lost 2; bases outside the gene matches: 8. The CDR3 sequence: CSVGQGARSPYEQYF. In DNA, the CDR3 is TGCAGCGTTGGACAGGGGGCGAGATCGCCCTACGAGCAGTACTTC.

The rearrangement uses TRBV7-9 and TRBJ2-1, with a possible D match to TRBD1 (6 bases). The CDR3 covers 17 residues. V gave up 2 bases and J gave up 6 bases, with 20 bases separating them. Germline CDR1 SEHNR, CDR2 FQNEAQ (reference sequence). The CDR3 sequence is CASSLSIGQILSNEQFF. Written as DNA, the CDR3 is TGTGCCAGCAGCTTATCTATCGGACAGATACTTTCCAATGAGCAGTTCTTC.

This clone was seen just once. The chain has TRBV7-8 and TRBJ2-1, with 8 bases identical to TRBD2. The CDR3 contains 15 residues. Trimming took 5 bases from V and 8 from J; bases not matched to a gene: 11. CDR1 SGHVS and CDR2 FQNEAQ come from the germline V gene. The chain's CDR3 is CASSPALAERDEQFF. The CDR3 DNA is TGTGCCAGCAGCCCGGCACTAGCGGAGAGGGATGAGCAGTTCTTC.

As DNA, the CDR3 is TGTGCCAGCAGTGATCTGACAATCTCTGGAAACACCATATATTTT. Translation gives CASSDLTISGNTIYF. This sequence joins TRBV25-1 and TRBJ1-3; D is undetermined. The V and J ends lost 3 bases and 0 bases respectively, with 9 bases between them. Per the germline V gene, CDR1 is MGHDK and CDR2 is SYGVNS. The CDR3 is made up of 15 amino acids.

This chain uses TRBV11-3 with TRBJ2-7; D is possibly TRBD2 (7 bases). In germline, CDR1 is SGHNT, CDR2 YENEEA. This CDR3 is built from 15 residues. V lost 7 bases and J 2 bases, leaving 18 bases between the germline ends. The CDR3 sequence is CASKSGGPITYEQYF. The CDR3 nucleotides are TGTGCCAGCAAATCGGGGGGCCCTATCACCTACGAGCAGTACTTC.

The chain joins TRBV5-1 to TRBJ2-3; possible D gene TRBD2, 6 bases. The CDR3 loop spans 14 amino acids. CDR1 and CDR2 (germline): SGHRS, YFSETQ. With 0 bases removed from V and 5 bases from J, the gap between germline ends came to 10 bases. This chain's CDR3 is CASSLERREDTQYF. CDR3 bases: TGCGCCAGCAGCTTGGAGAGGAGGGAAGATACGCAGTATTTT.

For this clone: Other nucleotide sequences in the sample specify the same CDR3. V and J are TRBV19 and TRBJ2-2; D call uncertain. V was shortened by 5 bases and J by 3 bases, with 7 bases between the two germline ends. CDR3 size: 13 residues. CDR1 LNHDA and CDR2 SQIVND come from the germline V gene (reference sequence). The CDR3 DNA is TGTGCCAGTAGTCCCCTAGACACCGGGGAGCTGTTTTTT. As protein: CASSPLDTGELFF. The whole variable domain, filled in from reference TRBV19 and TRBJ2-2, reads DGGITQSPKYLFRKEGQNVTLSCEQNLNHDAMYWYRQDPGQGLRLIYYSQIVNDFQKGDIAEGYSVSREKKESFPLTVTSAQKNPTAFYLCASSPLDTGELFFGEGSRLTVL.

The V call is TRBV6-5, the J call TRBJ2-7, with 8 positions matching TRBD2. Trimming removed 4 bases from V and 2 bases from J; junction bases left unmatched: 7. CDR1 and CDR2 from the germline V gene are MNHEY and SVGAGI. This CDR3 spans 15 amino acids. CDR3: CASSSPERGTYEQYF. Written as DNA, the CDR3 is TGTGCCAGCAGTTCCCCTGAGCGGGGGACCTACGAGCAGTACTTC.

The chain links TRBV11-2 to TRBJ2-7; 7 nucleotides align to TRBD1. V shed 6 bases and J 0 bases; nucleotides not matched to a gene: 5. Germline values: CDR1 SGHAT, CDR2 FQNNGV. The CDR3 loop spans 14 amino acids. CDR3 sequence reads: CASRSGQASYEQYF. In DNA, the CDR3 is TGTGCCAGCAGATCCGGACAGGCCTCCTACGAGCAGTACTTC.

Written as DNA, the CDR3 is TGCAGCGTTGGGTCCAGGCTCTCGGGCGAGCAGTACTTC. This gives the protein CSVGSRLSGEQYF. The chain uses TRBV29-1 and TRBJ2-7, with unresolved D. Germline values: CDR1 SQVTM, CDR2 ANQGSEA. This CDR3 region has 13 residues. V lost 4 bases and J 6 bases, leaving 16 bases between the germline ends.

The CDR3 sequence is CATISIADEQYF. CDR3 DNA: TGTGCCACCATCTCTATAGCTGACGAGCAGTACTTC. V is TRBV28 and J is TRBJ2-7; D uncertain. This CDR3 comprises 12 residues. CDR1 is MDHEN and CDR2 is SYDVKM in the germline V gene. Trimming left V 10 bases short and J 5 bases short, with 15 bases between. Combining the CDR3 with reference TRBV28 and TRBJ2-7 gives the whole variable domain DVKVTQSSRYLVKRTGEKVFLECVQDMDHENMFWYRQDPGLGLRLIYFSYDVKMKEKGDIPEGYSVSREKKERFSLILESASTNQTSMYLCATISIADEQYFGPGTRLTVT.

On this clone itself: Within the sample, other DNA sequences also encode this same CDR3. The CDR3 sequence is CAISEWGGSYEQYF. Here the CDR3 DNA reads TGTGCCATCAGTGAATGGGGAGGGTCCTACGAGCAGTACTTC. V usage is TRBV10-3 and J usage is TRBJ2-7, with 7 bases fitting TRBD2. Germline V CDR1 and CDR2: ENHRY, SYGVKD. Trimming cost V 3 bases and J 1 base; bases outside gene matches: 3. CDR3 length: 14 amino acids.

As regards this clone: This CDR3 is also generated by other DNA sequences in the sample. The rearrangement joins TRBV5-4 to TRBJ2-6, with D possibly matching TRBD1 (5 bases). V was cut by 4 bases and J by 0 bases, with 8 bases left in between. This CDR3 is 15 amino acids long. CDR1 is SGHNT and CDR2 is YYREEE in the germline V gene (reference sequence). CDR3: CASSPTGSGANVLTF. The DNA of the CDR3 is TGTGCCAGCAGCCCCACAGGCTCTGGGGCCAACGTCCTGACTTTC. Combining the CDR3 with reference TRBV5-4 and TRBJ2-6 gives the whole variable domain ETGVTQSPTHLIKTRGQQVTLRCSSQSGHNTVSWYQQALGQGPQFIFQYYREEENGRGNFPPRFSGLQFPNYSSELNVNALELDDSALYLCASSPTGSGANVLTFGAGSRLTVL.